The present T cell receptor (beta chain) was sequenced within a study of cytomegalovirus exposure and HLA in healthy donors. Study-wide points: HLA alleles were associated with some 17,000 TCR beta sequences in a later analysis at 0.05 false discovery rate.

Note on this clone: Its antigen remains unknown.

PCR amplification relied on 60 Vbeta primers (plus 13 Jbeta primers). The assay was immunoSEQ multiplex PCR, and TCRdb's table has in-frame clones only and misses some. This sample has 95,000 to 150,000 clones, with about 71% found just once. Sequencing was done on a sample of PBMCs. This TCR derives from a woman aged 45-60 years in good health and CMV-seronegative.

CDR3 in DNA: TGTGCCAGCAGTTGGCGGGGGGAGACCCAGTACTTC. Translation gives CASSWRGETQYF. The chain couples TRBV6-5 to TRBJ2-5; TRBD2 matches at 7 bases. Germline V gene sequence: CDR1 MNHEY, CDR2 SVGAGI. This CDR3 region has 12 residues. V was clipped by 4 bases and J by 5 bases; unmatched bases: 1.